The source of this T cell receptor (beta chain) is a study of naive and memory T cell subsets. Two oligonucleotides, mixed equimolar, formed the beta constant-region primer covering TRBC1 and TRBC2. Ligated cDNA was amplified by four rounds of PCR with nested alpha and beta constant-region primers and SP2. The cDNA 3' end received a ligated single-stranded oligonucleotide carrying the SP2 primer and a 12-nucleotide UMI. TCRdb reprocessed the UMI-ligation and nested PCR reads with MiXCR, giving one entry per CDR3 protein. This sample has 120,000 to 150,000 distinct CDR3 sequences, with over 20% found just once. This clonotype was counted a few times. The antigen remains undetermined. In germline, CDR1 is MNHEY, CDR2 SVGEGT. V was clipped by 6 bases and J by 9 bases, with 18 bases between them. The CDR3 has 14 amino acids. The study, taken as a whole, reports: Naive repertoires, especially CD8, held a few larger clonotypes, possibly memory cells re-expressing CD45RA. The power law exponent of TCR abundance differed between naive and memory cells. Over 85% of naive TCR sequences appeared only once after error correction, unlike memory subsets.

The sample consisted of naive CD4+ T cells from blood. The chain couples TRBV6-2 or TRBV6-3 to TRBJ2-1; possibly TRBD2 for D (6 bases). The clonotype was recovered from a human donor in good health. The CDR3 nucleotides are TGTGCCAGCAGCCGACTAGGTGGTCGGGGTGAGCAGTTCTTC. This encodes CASSRLGGRGEQFF.